A single sample gave rise to the 13 T cell receptor beta chains below, sequenced in a study of blood T cell repertoires in COVID-19. Data came from immunoSEQ multiplex PCR; TCRdb stores just in-frame clones and leaves some out. The sample gives about 300,000 clones, around 89% of which show up once; approximately 4.2% is in the top ten. Material: peripheral blood. The receptors were gathered from a man aged 35 to 55 with acute or convalescent COVID-19.

The V gene is TRBV2, the J gene TRBJ2-1, with 14 bases that match TRBD2. The V gene end was trimmed by 8 bases and the J gene end by 15 bases; junction bases not matched to a gene: 12. The CDR3 is 14 amino acids. The germline V gene encodes CDR1 SNHLY and CDR2 FYNNEI. CDR3 DNA sequence: TGTGCCAGCTTTGGACTAGCGGGGGGCCTTTCTCGGTTCTTC. Encoded protein: CASFGLAGGLSRFF.

The chain joins TRBV9 to TRBJ2-7; 9 nucleotides agree with TRBD2. In germline, CDR1 is SGDLS, CDR2 YYNGEE. Losses at the gene ends were 0 bases for V and 2 bases for J; bases not matched to a gene: 3. The length of the CDR3 is 15 residues. The CDR3 loop reads CASSVGGGGAYEQYF. CDR3 sequence (DNA): TGTGCCAGCAGCGTAGGTGGCGGGGGGGCCTACGAGCAGTACTTC.

The chain recombines TRBV3-1 (or the pseudogene TRBV3-2) with TRBJ1-1; D perhaps matches TRBD1 (5 bases). Germline V gene sequence: CDR1 LGHDT, CDR2 YNNKEL (reference sequence). This CDR3 comprises 15 residues. Trimming removed 2 bases from V and 1 base from J, with 11 bases in between. The CDR3 spells CASSQHDRPNTEAFF. The CDR3 nucleotides are TGTGCCAGCAGCCAACATGACAGACCGAACACTGAAGCTTTCTTT.

This sequence joins TRBV5-1 and TRBJ1-2, with 8 bases fitting TRBD1. The germline V gene encodes CDR1 SGHRS and CDR2 YFSETQ. The ends lost 5 bases at V and 11 bases at J; junction bases unmatched: 8. The CDR3 has 12 amino acids. The CDR3 spells CASRDPTGVYTF. As DNA, the CDR3 is TGCGCCAGCAGGGACCCGACAGGGGTATACACCTTC. The whole variable domain, filled in from reference TRBV5-1 and TRBJ1-2, reads KAGVTQTPRYLIKTRGQQVTLSCSPISGHRSVSWYQQTPGQGLQFLFEYFSETQRNKGNFPGRFSGRQFSNSRSEMNVSTLELGDSALYLCASRDPTGVYTFGSGTRLTVV.

This clone was observed a handful of times. The chain recombines TRBV2 with TRBJ1-1; a possible D gene is TRBD1 (6 bases). V lost 5 bases, J lost 5 bases, and 18 bases lay in between. Germline CDR1 is SNHLY and CDR2 is FYNNEI. The CDR3 consists of 15 residues. CDR3 nucleotides: TGTGCCAGCAGTTTATATCGGGGGGGCGCGACTGAAGCTTTCTTT. As protein: CASSLYRGGATEAFF.

The gene calls are TRBV5-4 and TRBJ2-6, with a weak D call TRBD1 (7 bases). Trimming shortened V by 4 bases and J by 0 bases, and 17 bases separated the two germline ends. CDR3 length: 18 residues. Germline V CDR1 and CDR2: SGHNT, YYREEE (reference sequence). The CDR3 here is CASSPRQGGGSGANVLTF. CDR3 DNA sequence: TGTGCCAGCAGCCCTCGACAGGGAGGCGGCTCTGGGGCCAACGTCCTGACTTTC. Looking up the rest from reference TRBV5-4 and TRBJ2-6 gives the full variable domain: ETGVTQSPTHLIKTRGQQVTLRCSSQSGHNTVSWYQQALGQGPQFIFQYYREEENGRGNFPPRFSGLQFPNYSSELNVNALELDDSALYLCASSPRQGGGSGANVLTFGAGSRLTVL.

This chain links TRBV12-3 or TRBV12-4 with TRBJ1-5; 7 bases are shared with TRBD1. V gave up 5 bases and J gave up 5 bases; unmatched junction bases: 3. This CDR3 spans 13 amino acids. As DNA, the CDR3 is TGTGCCAGCAGTCGGGACAGTTATCAGCCCCAGCATTTT. Translation gives CASSRDSYQPQHF.

In this sample, this clone turned up a few times. This chain joins TRBV6-6 and TRBJ2-2, with D perhaps TRBD2 (5 bases). The CDR3 is 14 residues long. Germline-derived CDR1 and CDR2 are MNHNY and SVGAGI (reference sequence). V was shortened by 6 bases and J by 0 bases, with 8 bases between the two germline ends. CDR3: CASRPGTNTGELFF. The CDR3 nucleotides read TGTGCCAGCAGGCCGGGGACGAACACCGGGGAGCTGTTTTTT.

This clone appeared a single time. This sequence joins TRBV11-2 and TRBJ2-1; 9 bases are a match to TRBD1. This CDR3 is built from 16 residues. V was clipped by 2 bases and J by 7 bases; unmatched bases: 9. Germline-derived CDR1 and CDR2 are SGHAT and FQNNGV. CDR3 in amino acids: CASSLWGQGLWNEQFF. The CDR3 coding sequence is TGTGCCAGCAGCTTATGGGGACAGGGATTATGGAATGAGCAGTTCTTC.

In DNA, the CDR3 is TGTGCCTGGAGTAAACTAGCAACCGAGCAGTACTTC. It codes for CAWSKLATEQYF. The chain combines TRBV30 with TRBJ2-7, with D possibly TRBD2 on 6 matching bases. CDR1 and CDR2 (germline): GTSNPN, SVGIG (reference sequence). There are 12 residues in the CDR3. V was trimmed by 2 bases and J by 6 bases, leaving 11 bases between them. The full variable domain, rest sourced from reference TRBV30 and TRBJ2-7, is SQTIHQWPATLVQPVGSPLSLECTVEGTSNPNLYWYRQAAGRGLQLLFYSVGIGQISSEVPQNLSASRPQDRQFILSSKKLLLSDSGFYLCAWSKLATEQYFGPGTRLTVT.

This chain uses TRBV5-1 with TRBJ2-7; 7 bases are a match to TRBD1. This CDR3 contains 16 residues. The V gene's germline CDR1 is SGHRS and CDR2 YFSETQ. With 0 bases clipped from V and 1 base from J, the junction kept 7 bases outside the gene matches. CDR3 sequence: CASSLGQGPFSYEQYF. For the CDR3, the DNA is TGCGCCAGCAGCTTGGGACAGGGACCCTTTTCCTACGAGCAGTACTTC.

The genes are TRBV9 and TRBJ2-7, with D unclear. The germline V gene has CDR1 SGDLS and CDR2 YYNGEE. V lost 0 bases and J 4 bases, leaving 14 bases between the germline ends. The CDR3 is 15 residues long. The CDR3 sequence: CASSVDPHSTYEQYF. The CDR3 DNA sequence: TGTGCCAGCAGCGTAGATCCCCACTCTACGTACGAGCAGTACTTC.

The chain couples TRBV29-1 to TRBJ1-4; D is possibly TRBD1 (6 bases). Trimming shortened V by 7 bases and J by 8 bases, and 14 bases separated the two germline ends. Germline CDR1 and CDR2: SQVTM and ANQGSEA. The CDR3 length is 12 residues. This CDR3 is CSARQGREKLFF. For the CDR3, the DNA is TGCAGCGCTCGCCAGGGGCGAGAAAAACTGTTTTTT.